The 20 T cell receptor beta chains given below trace back to one sample, sequenced in a study of siplizumab effects on memory and regulatory T cells. TCRdb keeps only in-frame clones here, not all; method: immunoSEQ multiplex PCR. This sample carries some 7,700 clones, roughly three quarters of them seen once, and the ten largest clones take about 68%. The source material was effector memory CD8+ T cells sorted from blood. Subset in this sample: unstimulated CD8+ effector memory T cells. The source is a human donor in good health.

The rearrangement uses TRBV27 and TRBJ1-6; D not resolved. Trimming pared 5 bases from V and 8 bases from J, leaving 7 bases between. CDR1 is MNHEY, CDR2 SMNVEV, per germline (reference sequence). This CDR3 contains 12 residues. CDR3 bases: TGTGCCAGCAGTCACCTAGATTCACCCCTCCACTTT. This codes for CASSHLDSPLHF.

The chain recombines TRBV5-8 with TRBJ2-5; D is undetermined. The V gene's germline CDR1 is SGHTS and CDR2 YDEGEE. Trimming took off 6 bases at V and 9 bases at J, with 9 bases between the two ends. This CDR3 region has 10 residues. CDR3 loop: CASKERPQYF. The CDR3, as DNA: TGTGCCAGCAAGGAAAGGCCCCAGTACTTC.

The V and J genes are TRBV14 and TRBJ2-7, with 7 positions matching TRBD2. CDR3 size: 13 residues. CDR1 and CDR2 from the germline V gene are SGHDN and FVKESK. Losses at the gene ends were 6 bases for V and 2 bases for J; bases not matched to a gene: 4. The CDR3 DNA sequence: TGTGCCAGCAGTTACGCGGGGGCCTACGAGCAGTACTTC. Translated: CASSYAGAYEQYF.

The V gene is TRBV10-3, the J gene TRBJ2-3, with D tentatively TRBD1 (5 bases). The CDR3 runs 15 residues. Trimming pared 5 bases from V and 2 bases from J, leaving 14 bases between. Germline CDR1 ENHRY, CDR2 SYGVKD. DNA for the CDR3: TGTGCCATCAGTCCCGACACAGGCAACACAGATACGCAGTATTTT. It specifies CAISPDTGNTDTQYF.

The rearrangement links TRBV2 to TRBJ2-5, with unresolved D. The V gene lost 11 bases and the J gene lost 2 bases, with 18 bases spanning the gap. This CDR3 contains 14 residues. Germline V gene lookup returns CDR1 SNHLY and CDR2 FYNNEI. The CDR3 sequence: CAAKTQVDQETQYF. The CDR3 DNA reads as TGTGCCGCAAAGACGCAGGTGGATCAAGAGACCCAGTACTTC.

The chain couples TRBV2 to TRBJ2-3, with D uncertain. The CDR3 extends over 11 amino acids. Trimming pared 5 bases from V and 3 bases from J, leaving 3 bases between. The germline V gene encodes CDR1 SNHLY and CDR2 FYNNEI. The CDR3 DNA reads TGTGCCAGCAGTTGGACAGATACGCAGTATTTT. As protein: CASSWTDTQYF.

V is TRBV11-2 and J is TRBJ1-2, with D unclear. The CDR3 is 14 amino acids. V was pared by 3 bases and J by 5 bases, with 13 bases between. CDR1 SGHAT and CDR2 FQNNGV come from the germline V gene. The CDR3 region is CASSFSRQRYGYTF. CDR3 coding DNA: TGTGCCAGCAGCTTTTCCAGACAAAGGTATGGCTACACCTTC.

The chain has TRBV6-1 and TRBJ2-1; TRBD1 aligns across 10 bases. In germline, CDR1 is MNHNS, CDR2 SASEGT. The CDR3 loop spans 17 amino acids. With V trimmed by 2 bases and J by 8 bases, 12 bases remained unmatched. The CDR3 coding sequence is TGTGCCAGCAGTGAATTTGCCGGGACAGGGGCGGTAGATGAGCAGTTCTTC. Residues: CASSEFAGTGAVDEQFF.

The V gene is TRBV7-9, the J gene TRBJ1-1; 9 bases are shared with TRBD1. This CDR3 has 15 amino acids. Germline values: CDR1 SEHNR, CDR2 FQNEAQ (reference sequence). Unmatched junction bases numbered 7, after V lost 7 bases and J lost 1 base. The CDR3 nucleotides are TGTGCCAGCATTTCGGCGGACAGGGGGAACACTGAAGCTTTCTTT. It yields the protein CASISADRGNTEAFF. Using reference TRBV7-9 and TRBJ1-1 for the parts outside the CDR3, the full variable domain is DTGVSQNPRHKITKRGQNVTFRCDPISEHNRLYWYRQTLGQGPEFLTYFQNEAQLEKSRLLSDRFSAERPKGSFSTLEIQRTEQGDSAMYLCASISADRGNTEAFFGQGTRLTVV.

J is TRBJ2-2 and V is TRBV29-1; D not resolved. The V end lost 6 bases, the J end lost 3 bases, and 8 bases lay between the germline ends. CDR1 is SQVTM, CDR2 ANQGSEA, per germline. The CDR3 is 12 amino acids. CDR3 sequence: CSVTTDTGELFF. CDR3 bases: TGCAGCGTCACCACAGACACCGGGGAGCTGTTTTTT.

The rearrangement uses TRBV7-2 and TRBJ1-2; possibly TRBD1 for D (5 bases). Trimming stripped 1 base from V and 2 bases from J, with 8 bases between. The CDR3 has 14 amino acids. Germline assignment: CDR1 SGHTA and CDR2 FQGNSA. The CDR3 sequence: CASSLVAGNYGYTF. The CDR3 nucleotides read TGTGCCAGCAGCTTAGTAGCAGGGAACTATGGCTACACCTTC.

This clone was seen a handful of times. The V gene is TRBV6-1, the J gene TRBJ1-5, with D hard to call. Per the germline V gene, CDR1 is MNHNS and CDR2 is SASEGT. This CDR3 is built from 14 residues. Trimming removed 3 bases at V and 7 bases at J, with 13 bases between. Written as DNA, the CDR3 is TGTGCCAGCAGTGAGGGCAAGGGAAGCCAGCCCCAGCATTTT. Its protein is CASSEGKGSQPQHF.

This clone occurred a few times. The chain recombines TRBV6-4 with TRBJ2-7; D might be TRBD2 (5 bases). The CDR3 runs to 13 residues. From germline, CDR1 is MRHNA and CDR2 SNTAGT. V lost 5 bases to trimming and J lost 7 bases, with 15 bases between them. Written as DNA, the CDR3 is TGTGCCAGCAGTTACCCTTCCGGAGGTGAGCAGTACTTC. Translating it yields CASSYPSGGEQYF.

The chain recombines TRBV30 with TRBJ2-1; D may correspond to TRBD1 or TRBD2 (5 bases each). The germline CDR1 and CDR2 sequences are GTSNPN and SVGIG (reference sequence). V was trimmed by 3 bases and J by 7 bases, leaving 16 bases between them. The CDR3 runs 14 residues. The CDR3 DNA sequence: TGTGCCTGGAGCCTGGGGGAGTGGTTGAATGAGCAGTTCTTC. Residues: CAWSLGEWLNEQFF. Based on the CDR3 plus reference TRBV30 and TRBJ2-1, the full variable domain is SQTIHQWPATLVQPVGSPLSLECTVEGTSNPNLYWYRQAAGRGLQLLFYSVGIGQISSEVPQNLSASRPQDRQFILSSKKLLLSDSGFYLCAWSLGEWLNEQFFGPGTRLTVL.

This clone is a singleton in its sample. This chain links TRBV11-2 with TRBJ2-7, with 9 nucleotides matching TRBD1. Trimming at V came to 3 bases and at J to 1 base, leaving 4 bases not matched to a gene. This CDR3 contains 15 residues. Germline V CDR1 and CDR2: SGHAT, FQNNGV. The CDR3: CASSFGTGPSYEQYF. In DNA form, the CDR3 reads TGTGCCAGCAGCTTCGGGACAGGGCCATCCTACGAGCAGTACTTC.

The chain combines TRBV6-1 with TRBJ2-2; D call uncertain. The germline V gene has CDR1 MNHNS and CDR2 SASEGT. The CDR3 runs to 15 residues. V shed 0 bases and J shed 1 base, with 6 bases lying between them. This CDR3 reads CASSEAPGNTGELFF. The DNA of the CDR3 is TGTGCCAGCAGTGAAGCTCCGGGGAACACCGGGGAGCTGTTTTTT.

Within the sample, this clone is medium-sized (0.01 to 0.1%). The chain carries TRBV7-2 and TRBJ2-3; 11 nucleotides match TRBD2. V was clipped by 1 base and J by 4 bases; unmatched bases: 1. Germline lookup yields CDR1 SGHTA and CDR2 FQGNSA. The CDR3 has 15 amino acids. The CDR3 region is CASSLVAGGPDTQYF. The CDR3 DNA sequence: TGTGCCAGCAGCTTAGTAGCGGGAGGGCCAGATACGCAGTATTTT.

The chain recombines TRBV6-1 with TRBJ1-5; unclear D gene. In germline, CDR1 is MNHNS, CDR2 SASEGT. The CDR3 spans 14 residues. Trimming pared 3 bases from V and 1 base from J, leaving 7 bases between. The CDR3 nucleotides read TGTGCCAGCAGTGAGGAAGGGAGCAATCAGCCCCAGCATTTT. Translating gives CASSEEGSNQPQHF.

The chain links TRBV28 to TRBJ2-1; 7 bases fit TRBD2. Germline CDR1 and CDR2: MDHEN and SYDVKM. The CDR3 has 13 residues. Trimming removed 7 bases from V and 6 bases from J; junction bases left unmatched: 6. The CDR3 DNA reads as TGTGCCAGCATATCTCCGGGGGGCAATGAGCAGTTCTTC. It codes for CASISPGGNEQFF.

The CDR3 nucleotides read TGCACCAGCAGCCAAGATAGCGGGGGGGACAATGAGCAGTTCTTC. Protein product: CTSSQDSGGDNEQFF. V gene TRBV1 combines with J gene TRBJ2-1; TRBD2, the table's D call, lacks a check against the DNA. TRBV1 is flagged as a pseudogene. This CDR3 has 15 residues.